This T cell receptor beta chain was retrieved from a study of shared clonotypes between healthy human individuals. Each replicate PCR on the sorted subsets used 200 to 250 ng DNA (approximately 33,000 T cell genomes). The table came from immunoSEQ multiplex PCR; TCRdb's copy has only in-frame clones and leaves some out. The sample lists more than 500,000 clones; roughly 95% were seen once. Trimming removed 5 bases from V and 8 bases from J; junction bases left unmatched: 15. This CDR3 comprises 16 residues. Germline V gene lookup returns CDR1 LNHNV and CDR2 YYDKDF (reference sequence). The clonotype originates from a woman aged 30 to 39 in good health. V is TRBV15 and J is TRBJ2-1, with 7 bases aligning to TRBD2. Specimen: naive CD4+ T cells sorted from blood. Stated subset: CD45RA+ positively selected. DNA of the CDR3: TGTGCCACCAGCCAGAGGGGAGCGGGACGGACGGATGAGCAGTTCTTC. Encoded protein: CATSQRGAGRTDEQFF.